These 28 T cell receptor beta chains were all obtained from the same sample, sequenced in a study of CD8 T cells in ankylosing spondylitis. TCRdb recomputed calls from the 5' RACE reads with MiXCR, one row per CDR3 protein. Among some 92,000 distinct CDR3 sequences, about 27% were seen once, and the ten largest hold roughly 59%. The sequenced material came from blood, either unsorted or a sorted T cell fraction (not recorded which). These receptors all stem from a male donor with ankylosing spondylitis or in good health (not recorded which).

The sample holds many counts of this clonotype. V and J are TRBV10-3 and TRBJ2-1, with D maybe TRBD1 (5 bases). CDR3 length equals 11 residues. CDR1 ENHRY and CDR2 SYGVKD come from the germline V gene. Trimming pared 11 bases from V and 4 bases from J, leaving 9 bases between. CDR3 sequence: CAVQEYNEQFF. DNA for the CDR3: TGTGCCGTACAGGAATACAATGAGCAGTTCTTC.

The table lists this clonotype with a few counts. The gene calls are TRBV29-1 and TRBJ1-1, with a tentative D call TRBD1 (6 bases). CDR1 and CDR2 from the germline V gene are SQVTM and ANQGSEA. V was clipped by 3 bases and J by 4 bases, with 15 bases between them. The CDR3 has 14 amino acids. The CDR3 spells CSVELSGGRTEAFF. The CDR3 DNA reads as TGCAGCGTTGAGCTTTCCGGGGGCCGCACTGAAGCTTTCTTT.

This clonotype was observed many times. This chain joins TRBV5-6 and TRBJ2-1, with 8 positions matching TRBD1. Germline CDR1 SGHDT, CDR2 YYEEEE. The CDR3 spans 12 residues. CDR3 DNA sequence: TGTGCTTCCCAGGGGGCGAGCGAGATGCAGTTCTTC. This sequence encodes CASQGASEMQFF.

The chain combines TRBV12-3 or TRBV12-4 with TRBJ2-3, with a tentative D call TRBD2 (6 bases). The CDR3 sequence is 15 residues long. V lost 2 bases to trimming and J lost 1 base, with 10 bases between them. CDR3 protein: CASSLYPSGTDTQYF. CDR3 nucleotides: TGTGCCAGCAGTTTATACCCTAGCGGCACAGATACGCAGTATTTT.

In this sample, this clonotype turned up a few times. V usage is TRBV6-6 and J usage is TRBJ1-6, with D unclear. The CDR3 runs 12 residues. The V gene's germline CDR1 is MNHNY and CDR2 SVGAGI (reference sequence). V was clipped by 6 bases and J by 14 bases, with 14 bases between them. The CDR3 DNA sequence: TGTGCCAGCAGCGCCGGCGCCGGTACCCTCCACTTT. It encodes CASSAGAGTLHF.

This chain joins TRBV5-1 and TRBJ1-5; D uncertain. The CDR3 spans 15 residues. The V gene lost 0 bases and the J gene lost 0 bases, with 7 bases spanning the gap. Germline CDR1 reads SGHRS; CDR2 reads YFSETQ. CDR3 nucleotides: TGCGCCAGCAGCTTGGGCGGAAATAGCAATCAGCCCCAGCATTTT. Its protein is CASSLGGNSNQPQHF.

The rearrangement links TRBV5-1 to TRBJ1-1; possibly TRBD1 for D (5 bases). Trimming shortened V by 2 bases and J by 11 bases, and 16 bases separated the two germline ends. CDR1 is SGHRS and CDR2 is YFSETQ in the germline V gene. CDR3 size: 13 residues. The CDR3 nucleotides read TGCGCCAGCAGCTTCGGAGGGGATTACCCGGCTTTCTTT. Translating gives CASSFGGDYPAFF.

With regard to this clonotype: A junction boundary mismatches the germline segment, possibly from a read error. The V and J genes are TRBV27 and TRBJ2-5; the D is unclear. The germline gives CDR1 MNHEY, CDR2 SMNVEV (reference sequence). The CDR3 consists of 15 residues. This CDR3 is CASSLSLNAFEIQYF. CDR3 DNA sequence: TGTGCCAGCAGTTTATCGCTCAACGCCTTCGAGATCCAGTACTTC.

This clonotype was seen only a few times. V gene TRBV20-1 combines with J gene TRBJ1-1; D uncertain. CDR1 is DFQATT, CDR2 SNEGSKA, per germline (reference sequence). The CDR3 contains 12 residues. With 3 bases removed from V and 0 bases from J, the gap between germline ends came to 5 bases. CDR3: CSASRVNTEAFF. CDR3 DNA: TGCAGTGCTAGTAGGGTGAACACTGAAGCTTTCTTT.

Ten or more counts support this clonotype. The chain employs TRBV20-1 and TRBJ2-1; TRBD2 is a possible D gene (7 bases). Germline-derived CDR1 and CDR2 are DFQATT and SNEGSKA (reference sequence). The CDR3 consists of 12 residues. The V gene lost 3 bases and the J gene lost 8 bases, with 11 bases spanning the gap. CDR3 nucleotides: TGCAGTGCTAGGGGGGGGCCCCATGAGCAGTTCTTC. It is translated as CSARGGPHEQFF.

This clonotype has ten or more counts. The chain has TRBV2 and TRBJ2-4, with 8 bases matching TRBD2. Germline assignment: CDR1 SNHLY and CDR2 FYNNEI. The CDR3 runs to 17 residues. V trimming: 2 bases; J trimming: 6 bases; junction bases outside the gene matches: 12. The CDR3 protein is CASSEHVQAGGLNIQYF. The CDR3 region has the DNA TGTGCCAGCAGTGAACACGTACAGGCGGGGGGATTAAACATTCAGTACTTC.

This clonotype was detected ten times or more. CDR3 DNA: TGTGCCAGCAGTGAGTTGGGGTCGGAGACCCAGTACTTC. Its protein is CASSELGSETQYF. The gene calls are TRBV6-1 and TRBJ2-5; D unresolved. V lost 3 bases to trimming and J lost 5 bases, with 10 bases between them. CDR1 and CDR2 from the germline V gene are MNHNS and SASEGT. This CDR3 spans 13 amino acids.

This clonotype came up a few times. This chain joins TRBV9 and TRBJ1-2; no definite D call. The CDR3 is 14 residues long. V lost 0 bases and J lost 4, with 10 bases in between. Germline CDR1 is SGDLS and CDR2 is YYNGEE. The CDR3 sequence is CASSVGGNGYGYTF. DNA for the CDR3: TGTGCCAGCAGCGTAGGGGGTAATGGCTATGGCTACACCTTC. Complete variable domain (other parts from reference TRBV9 and TRBJ1-2): DSGVTQTPKHLITATGQRVTLRCSPRSGDLSVYWYQQSLDQGLQFLIQYYNGEERAKGNILERFSAQQFPDLHSELNLSSLELGDSALYFCASSVGGNGYGYTFGSGTRLTVV.

The rearrangement links TRBV18 to TRBJ2-3, with 8 bases lining up with TRBD2. V shed 2 bases, J shed 6 bases, and the junction held 4 bases outside the gene matches. Germline V lookup: CDR1 KGHSH, CDR2 LQKENI. This CDR3 contains 14 residues. This CDR3 is CASSPFSGTDTQYF. The CDR3 nucleotides read TGTGCCAGCTCACCATTTAGCGGGACCGATACGCAGTATTTT.

This rearrangement joins TRBV5-5 to TRBJ2-3; D possibly uses TRBD1 or TRBD2 (6 bases each). The V gene lost 2 bases and the J gene lost 4 bases, with 11 bases spanning the gap. Per germline, CDR1 SGHKS and CDR2 YYEKEE (reference sequence). The CDR3 is made up of 14 amino acids. The CDR3 nucleotides read TGTGCCAGCAGCTTAGGGGGGCCAGCAGATACGCAGTATTTT. This translates into CASSLGGPADTQYF.

J is TRBJ2-7 and V is TRBV5-1; no clear D gene. V lost 0 bases to trimming and J lost 3 bases, with 13 bases between them. Germline V CDR1 and CDR2: SGHRS, YFSETQ. The CDR3 contains 15 residues. DNA of the CDR3: TGCGCCAGCAGCTTGGGACCCGGCCGAGACTACGAGCAGTACTTC. Translation gives CASSLGPGRDYEQYF.

Only a few counts were recorded for this clonotype. The chain has TRBV7-9 and TRBJ2-3, with D uncertain. Germline CDR1 reads SEHNR; CDR2 reads FQNEAQ (reference sequence). V gave up 8 bases and J gave up 1 base, with 13 bases separating them. The CDR3 totals 14 residues. CDR3 bases: TGTGCCAGCGGAGTGTTAGACGGCACAGATACGCAGTATTTT. Translation: CASGVLDGTDTQYF.

V is TRBV5-4 and J is TRBJ2-7, with 15 bases aligning to TRBD2. The germline V gene encodes CDR1 SGHNT and CDR2 YYREEE (reference sequence). J gave up 2 bases and V 5 bases, and 5 bases lay outside the gene matches. The CDR3 is made up of 16 amino acids. The CDR3 sequence: CASSLRTSGRAYEQYF. CDR3 nucleotide sequence: TGTGCCAGCAGTTTACGGACTAGCGGGAGGGCCTACGAGCAGTACTTC.

The V call is TRBV12-3 or TRBV12-4, the J call TRBJ1-1; D is unclear. The CDR3 covers 16 residues. V was trimmed by 6 bases and J by 1 base, leaving 18 bases between them. The CDR3 loop is CASSLPNLNRNTEAFF. Written as DNA, the CDR3 is TGTGCCAGCAGCCTACCTAACCTAAACAGGAACACTGAAGCTTTCTTT.

This clonotype showed up many times. The rearrangement links TRBV12-3 or TRBV12-4 to TRBJ2-5; D possibly matches TRBD1 or TRBD2 (5 bases each). V was cut by 0 bases and J by 5 bases, with 13 bases left in between. CDR3 size: 15 residues. CDR3: CASSLAGGPGETQYF. As DNA, the CDR3 is TGTGCCAGCAGTTTAGCTGGGGGACCGGGGGAGACCCAGTACTTC.

The chain carries TRBV5-5 and TRBJ2-3, with 11 bases matching TRBD1. In germline, CDR1 is SGHKS, CDR2 YYEKEE (reference sequence). V was clipped by 1 base and J by 5 bases; unmatched bases: 6. This CDR3 has 16 residues. The CDR3 protein is CASSLTGQGALDTQYF. In DNA form, the CDR3 reads TGTGCCAGCAGCTTGACAGGACAGGGGGCTTTAGATACGCAGTATTTT.

The gene calls are TRBV5-1 and TRBJ2-5; the D is unclear. The CDR3 is 15 residues long. The V and J ends lost 0 bases and 0 bases respectively, with 9 bases between them. Germline CDR1 and CDR2: SGHRS and YFSETQ. This CDR3 reads CASSLGQTYQETQYF. CDR3 nucleotide sequence: TGCGCCAGCAGCTTGGGACAAACGTACCAAGAGACCCAGTACTTC.

J is TRBJ1-1 and V is TRBV7-2, with D perhaps matching TRBD1 (5 bases). This CDR3 has 14 residues. V lost 5 bases to trimming and J lost 3 bases, with 13 bases between them. Germline V lookup: CDR1 SGHTA, CDR2 FQGNSA. CDR3 amino acids: CASSLQVGDTEAFF. CDR3 nucleotides: TGTGCCAGCAGCCTACAGGTTGGGGACACTGAAGCTTTCTTT.

This clonotype was seen only a few times. The gene calls are TRBV28 and TRBJ2-7, with 9 bases fitting TRBD1. V gave up 2 bases and J gave up 0 bases; unmatched junction bases: 5. Germline CDR1 and CDR2: MDHEN and SYDVKM. The CDR3 consists of 16 residues. In nucleotides, the CDR3 is TGTGCCAGCAGTTTAAGAGGGACAGGGAGCTCCTACGAGCAGTACGTC. This translates into CASSLRGTGSSYEQYV.

V usage is TRBV7-2 and J usage is TRBJ1-2, with a tentative D call TRBD1 (6 bases). The CDR3 sequence is 14 residues long. CDR1 and CDR2 (germline): SGHTA, FQGNSA. V dropped 5 bases and J dropped 4 bases, with 14 bases sitting between them. The CDR3: CASSPRGRGYGYTF. For the CDR3, the DNA is TGTGCCAGCAGCCCTCGGGGGCGCGGCTATGGCTACACCTTC.

This clonotype has ten or more counts. This chain uses TRBV20-1 with TRBJ2-7; a possible D gene is TRBD2 (5 bases). Germline V gene data show CDR1 as DFQATT and CDR2 as SNEGSKA (reference sequence). Trimming pared 0 bases from V and 1 base from J, leaving 10 bases between. There are 14 residues in the CDR3. DNA for the CDR3: TGCAGTGCTAGAGATCCAAGCGGTTCCTACGAGCAGTACTTC. It codes for CSARDPSGSYEQYF.

This clonotype was seen only a few times. V usage is TRBV5-1 and J usage is TRBJ2-1, with D perhaps matching TRBD2 (5 bases). V gave up 1 base and J gave up 7 bases, with 12 bases separating them. Germline values: CDR1 SGHRS, CDR2 YFSETQ. The CDR3 runs 14 residues. The CDR3 nucleotides read TGCGCCAGCAGCTTGTCCGGACTGAGGAATGAGCAGTTCTTC. Protein product: CASSLSGLRNEQFF.

This clonotype was observed a few times. The V and J genes are TRBV29-1 and TRBJ2-7; 9 bases align to TRBD2. CDR1 is SQVTM and CDR2 is ANQGSEA in the germline V gene. V lost 4 bases to trimming and J lost 3 bases; unmatched junction nucleotides: 4. This CDR3 has 13 residues. CDR3 amino acids: CSVVTSGNYEQYF. The DNA for the CDR3 is TGCAGCGTTGTGACTAGCGGAAACTACGAGCAGTACTTC.